The 2 T cell receptor beta chains given below trace back to one sample, sequenced in a study. Via MiXCR, TCRdb re-called the RT-PCR reads, giving one row per CDR3 protein. The table records hundreds of thousands of distinct CDR3 sequences, 14% of them present only once. The sample was memory CD4+ T cells from blood. These receptors all come from a female donor in good health, serving as a healthy control.

This clonotype has at least ten counts. V usage is TRBV20-1 and J usage is TRBJ2-5; 11 bases agree with TRBD2. The V and J ends lost 5 bases and 5 bases, in that order; junction bases with no gene match: 7. CDR1 and CDR2 (germline): DFQATT, SNEGSKA (reference sequence). The CDR3 extends over 14 amino acids. As DNA, the CDR3 is TGCAGTGCTGGGACTAGCGGACTCACGGAGACCCAGTACTTC. This sequence encodes CSAGTSGLTETQYF.

The sample holds many counts of this clonotype. The CDR3 loop is CASSYKLAGGHEQFF. Written as DNA, the CDR3 is TGTGCCAGCAGTTACAAACTAGCGGGAGGACATGAGCAGTTCTTC. This chain uses TRBV6-5 with TRBJ2-1, with 12 bases aligning to TRBD2. Germline CDR1 and CDR2: MNHEY and SVGAGI. The V gene end was trimmed by 2 bases and the J gene end by 8 bases; junction bases not matched to a gene: 4. The CDR3 has 15 amino acids.